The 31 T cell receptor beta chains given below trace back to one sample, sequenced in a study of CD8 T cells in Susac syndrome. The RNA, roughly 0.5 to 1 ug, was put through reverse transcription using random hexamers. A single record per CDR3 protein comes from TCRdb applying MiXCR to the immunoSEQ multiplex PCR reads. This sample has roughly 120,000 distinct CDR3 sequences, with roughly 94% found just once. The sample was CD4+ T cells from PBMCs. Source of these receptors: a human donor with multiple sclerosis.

CDR3 in DNA: TGTGCCAGCAGAACACAGGACTACGAGCAGTACTTC. Encoded protein: CASRTQDYEQYF. The chain joins TRBV11-2 to TRBJ2-7, with D perhaps TRBD1 (5 bases). The V end lost 6 bases, the J end lost 3 bases, and 9 bases lay between the germline ends. The length of the CDR3 is 12 residues. Germline values: CDR1 SGHAT, CDR2 FQNNGV.

CDR3 amino acids: CASSLAVGMNTEAFF. The CDR3 bases are TGTGCCAGCAGCTTAGCGGTGGGGATGAACACTGAAGCTTTCTTT. The rearrangement uses TRBV7-6 and TRBJ1-1; no reliable D call. The length of the CDR3 is 15 residues. Germline CDR1 and CDR2: SGHVS and FNYEAQ. V was clipped by 0 bases and J by 0 bases, with 8 bases between them.

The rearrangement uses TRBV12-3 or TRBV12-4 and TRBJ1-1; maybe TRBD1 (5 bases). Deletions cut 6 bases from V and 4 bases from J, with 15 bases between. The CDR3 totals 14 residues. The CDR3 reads CASSPGGMGTEAFF. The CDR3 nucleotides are TGTGCCAGCAGCCCGGGGGGGATGGGCACTGAAGCTTTCTTT.

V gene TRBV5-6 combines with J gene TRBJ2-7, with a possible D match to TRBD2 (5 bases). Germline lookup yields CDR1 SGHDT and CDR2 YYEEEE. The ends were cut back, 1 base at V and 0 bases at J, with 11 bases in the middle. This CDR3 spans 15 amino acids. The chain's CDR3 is CASSLREEGSYEQYF. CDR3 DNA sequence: TGTGCCAGCAGCTTGCGAGAAGAGGGCTCCTACGAGCAGTACTTC.

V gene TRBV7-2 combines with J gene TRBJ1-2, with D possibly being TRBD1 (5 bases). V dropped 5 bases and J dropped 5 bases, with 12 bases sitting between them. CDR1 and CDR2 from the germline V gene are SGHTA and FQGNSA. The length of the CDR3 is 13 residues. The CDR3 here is CASSEGLGYGYTF. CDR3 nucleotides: TGTGCCAGCAGCGAGGGGCTTGGGTATGGCTACACCTTC.

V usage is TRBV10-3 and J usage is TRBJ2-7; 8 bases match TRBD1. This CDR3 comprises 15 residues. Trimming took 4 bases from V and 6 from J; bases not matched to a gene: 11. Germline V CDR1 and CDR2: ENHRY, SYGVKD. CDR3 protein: CAISGSGGALFEQYF. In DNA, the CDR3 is TGTGCCATCAGTGGTTCAGGGGGCGCATTGTTCGAGCAGTACTTC.

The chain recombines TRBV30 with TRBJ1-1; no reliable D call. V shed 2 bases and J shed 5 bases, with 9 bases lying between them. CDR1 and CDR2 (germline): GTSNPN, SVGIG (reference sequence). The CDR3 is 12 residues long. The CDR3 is CAWSPQRTEAFF. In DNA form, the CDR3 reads TGTGCCTGGAGTCCCCAAAGAACTGAAGCTTTCTTT.

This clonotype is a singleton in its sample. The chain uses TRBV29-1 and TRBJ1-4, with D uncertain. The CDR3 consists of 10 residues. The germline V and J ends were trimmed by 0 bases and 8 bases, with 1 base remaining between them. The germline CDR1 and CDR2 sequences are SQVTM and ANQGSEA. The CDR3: CSVEEEKLFF. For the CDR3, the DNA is TGCAGCGTTGAAGAAGAAAAACTGTTTTTT.

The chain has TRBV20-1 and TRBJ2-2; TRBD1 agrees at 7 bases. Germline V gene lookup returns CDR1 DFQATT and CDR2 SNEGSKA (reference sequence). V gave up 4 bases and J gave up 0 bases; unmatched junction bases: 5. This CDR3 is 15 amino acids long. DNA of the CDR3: TGCAGTGCTACCGCCGGGACAGCGAACACCGGGGAGCTGTTTTTT. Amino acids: CSATAGTANTGELFF.

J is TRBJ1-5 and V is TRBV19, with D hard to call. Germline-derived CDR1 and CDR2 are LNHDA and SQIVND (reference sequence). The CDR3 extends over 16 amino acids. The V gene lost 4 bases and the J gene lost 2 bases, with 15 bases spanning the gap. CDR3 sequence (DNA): TGTGCCAGTAGTAGTCTGCGGCAATCGGGCAATCAGCCCCAGCATTTT. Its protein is CASSSLRQSGNQPQHF.

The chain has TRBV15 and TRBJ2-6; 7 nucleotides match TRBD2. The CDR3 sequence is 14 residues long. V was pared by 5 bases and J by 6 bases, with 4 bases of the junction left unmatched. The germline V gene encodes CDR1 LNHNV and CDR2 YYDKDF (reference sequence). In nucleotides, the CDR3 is TGTGCCACCAGCTGGGGAGGGGCGGCCAACGTCCTGACTTTC. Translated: CATSWGGAANVLTF. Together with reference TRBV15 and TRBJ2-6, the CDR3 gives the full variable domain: DAMVIQNPRYQVTQFGKPVTLSCSQTLNHNVMYWYQQKSSQAPKLLFHYYDKDFNNEADTPDNFQSRRPNTSFCFLDIRSPGLGDTAMYLCATSWGGAANVLTFGAGSRLTVL.

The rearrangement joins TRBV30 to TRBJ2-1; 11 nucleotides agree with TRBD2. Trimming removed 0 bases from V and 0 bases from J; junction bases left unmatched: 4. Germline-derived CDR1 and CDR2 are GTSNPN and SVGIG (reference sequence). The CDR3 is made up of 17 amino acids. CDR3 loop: CAWSVLAGVPSYNEQFF. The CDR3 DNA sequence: TGTGCCTGGAGTGTACTAGCGGGGGTTCCCTCCTACAATGAGCAGTTCTTC.

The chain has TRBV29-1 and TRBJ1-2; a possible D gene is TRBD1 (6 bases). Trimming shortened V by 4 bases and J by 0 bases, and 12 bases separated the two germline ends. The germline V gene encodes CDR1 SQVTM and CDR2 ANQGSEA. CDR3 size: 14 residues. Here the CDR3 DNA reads TGCAGCGTTGCAGGGGCGTTAGCTAACTATGGCTACACCTTC. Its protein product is CSVAGALANYGYTF.

The CDR3 coding sequence is TGTGCCAGCAGTATTTCTCGGACAGGGAAGACTGAAGCTTTCTTT. This sequence encodes CASSISRTGKTEAFF. The rearrangement links TRBV6-5 to TRBJ1-1; 8 bases are a match to TRBD1. The germline gives CDR1 MNHEY, CDR2 SVGAGI. Losses at the gene ends were 5 bases for V and 5 bases for J; bases not matched to a gene: 10. CDR3 size: 15 residues.

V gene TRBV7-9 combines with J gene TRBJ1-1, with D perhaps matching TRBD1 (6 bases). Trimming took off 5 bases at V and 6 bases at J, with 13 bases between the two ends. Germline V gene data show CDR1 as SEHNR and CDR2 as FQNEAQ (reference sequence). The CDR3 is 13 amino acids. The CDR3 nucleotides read TGTGCCAGCAGCCGAACAGGGATCGCTGAAGCTTTCTTT. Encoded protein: CASSRTGIAEAFF.

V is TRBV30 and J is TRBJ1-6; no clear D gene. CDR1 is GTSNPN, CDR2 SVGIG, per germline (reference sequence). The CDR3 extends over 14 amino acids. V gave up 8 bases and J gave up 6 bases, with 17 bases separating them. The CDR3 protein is CAGLWRSANSPLHF. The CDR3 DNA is TGTGCCGGTTTGTGGCGGTCTGCTAATTCACCCCTCCACTTT. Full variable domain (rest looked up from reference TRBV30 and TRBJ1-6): SQTIHQWPATLVQPVGSPLSLECTVEGTSNPNLYWYRQAAGRGLQLLFYSVGIGQISSEVPQNLSASRPQDRQFILSSKKLLLSDSGFYLCAGLWRSANSPLHFGNGTRLTVT.

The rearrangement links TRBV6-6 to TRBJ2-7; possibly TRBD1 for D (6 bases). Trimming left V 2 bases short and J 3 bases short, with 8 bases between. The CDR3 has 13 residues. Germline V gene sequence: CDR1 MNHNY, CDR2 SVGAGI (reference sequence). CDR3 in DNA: TGTGCCAGCAGTTACCAGGGGAGCTACGAGCAGTACTTC. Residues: CASSYQGSYEQYF.

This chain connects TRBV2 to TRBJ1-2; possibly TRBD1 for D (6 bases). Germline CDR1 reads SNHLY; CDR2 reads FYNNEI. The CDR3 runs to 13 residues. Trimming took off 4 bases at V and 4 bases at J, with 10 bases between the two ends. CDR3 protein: CASSVQGSYGYTF. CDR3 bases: TGTGCCAGCAGTGTACAGGGCTCCTATGGCTACACCTTC.

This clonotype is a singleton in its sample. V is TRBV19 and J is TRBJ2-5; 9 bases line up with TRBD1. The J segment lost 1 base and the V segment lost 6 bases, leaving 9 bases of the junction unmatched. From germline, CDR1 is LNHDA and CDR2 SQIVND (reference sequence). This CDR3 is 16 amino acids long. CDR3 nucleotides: TGTGCCAGTAGCCATCGGACAGGGGCTTTCCAAGAGACCCAGTACTTC. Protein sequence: CASSHRTGAFQETQYF.

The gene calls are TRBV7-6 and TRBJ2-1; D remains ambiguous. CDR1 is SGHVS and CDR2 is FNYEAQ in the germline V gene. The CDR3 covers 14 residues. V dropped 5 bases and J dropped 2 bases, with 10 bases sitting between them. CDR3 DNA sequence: TGTGCCAGCAGCGATGGGATCCCCTACAATGAGCAGTTCTTC. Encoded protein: CASSDGIPYNEQFF.

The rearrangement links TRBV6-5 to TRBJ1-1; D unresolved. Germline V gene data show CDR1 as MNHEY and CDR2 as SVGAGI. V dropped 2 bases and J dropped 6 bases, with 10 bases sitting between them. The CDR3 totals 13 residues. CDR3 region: CASSYVGVPEAFF. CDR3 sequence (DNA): TGTGCCAGCAGTTACGTGGGTGTCCCTGAAGCTTTCTTT.

CDR3: CASSPGQGAVTGELFF. The CDR3 DNA is TGTGCCAGCAGCCCTGGACAGGGGGCGGTCACCGGGGAGCTGTTTTTT. The rearrangement uses TRBV7-2 and TRBJ2-2, with TRBD1 matching over 11 bases. This CDR3 comprises 16 residues. The V gene's germline CDR1 is SGHTA and CDR2 FQGNSA. V shed 5 bases, J shed 4 bases, and the junction held 6 bases outside the gene matches.

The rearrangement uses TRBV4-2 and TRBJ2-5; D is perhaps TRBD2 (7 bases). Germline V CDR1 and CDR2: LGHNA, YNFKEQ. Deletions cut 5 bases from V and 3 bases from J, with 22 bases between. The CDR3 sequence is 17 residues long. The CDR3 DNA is TGTGCCAGCAGCAGATTGGAGGGAGGGAGGGGGGAAGAGACCCAGTACTTC. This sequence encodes CASSRLEGGRGEETQYF.

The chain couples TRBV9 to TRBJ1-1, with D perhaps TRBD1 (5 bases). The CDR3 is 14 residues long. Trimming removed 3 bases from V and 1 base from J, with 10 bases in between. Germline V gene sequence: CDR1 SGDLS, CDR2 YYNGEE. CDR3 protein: CASSAIGTNTEAFF. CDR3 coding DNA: TGTGCCAGCAGCGCGATTGGGACGAACACTGAAGCTTTCTTT.

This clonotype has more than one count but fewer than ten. The CDR3 reads CASSGNSYEQYF. CDR3 DNA: TGTGCCAGCAGCGGGAACTCCTACGAGCAGTACTTC. The chain has TRBV9 and TRBJ2-7, with unresolved D. V was clipped by 3 bases and J by 0 bases, with 4 bases between them. CDR1 SGDLS and CDR2 YYNGEE come from the germline V gene. This CDR3 comprises 12 residues.

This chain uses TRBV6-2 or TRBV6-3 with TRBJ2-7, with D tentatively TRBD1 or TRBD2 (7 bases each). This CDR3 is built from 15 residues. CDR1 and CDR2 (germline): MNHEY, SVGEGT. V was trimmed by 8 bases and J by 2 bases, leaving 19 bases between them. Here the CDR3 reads CASVDRVTSPYEQYF. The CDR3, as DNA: TGTGCCAGCGTCGACAGGGTGACTAGCCCCTACGAGCAGTACTTC.

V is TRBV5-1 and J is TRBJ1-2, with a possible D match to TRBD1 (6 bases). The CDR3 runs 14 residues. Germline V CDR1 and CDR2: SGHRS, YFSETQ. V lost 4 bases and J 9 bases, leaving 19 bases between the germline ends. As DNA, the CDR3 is TGCGCCAGCAGCCCGGGGGGCGGGACCGGGCGCTACACCTTC. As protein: CASSPGGGTGRYTF.

CDR3 amino acids: CSAAGQPNYGYTF. The CDR3 DNA follows: TGCAGCGCCGCGGGACAGCCAAACTATGGCTACACCTTC. The chain links TRBV29-1 to TRBJ1-2; TRBD1 matches at 7 bases. In germline, CDR1 is SQVTM, CDR2 ANQGSEA. The CDR3 is made up of 13 amino acids. V was pared by 7 bases and J by 2 bases, with 7 bases of the junction left unmatched. Full variable domain (remainder filled in from reference TRBV29-1 and TRBJ1-2): SAVISQKPSRDICQRGTSLTIQCQVDSQVTMMFWYRQQPGQSLTLIATANQGSEATYESGFVIDKFPISRPNLTFSTLTVSNMSPEDSSIYLCSAAGQPNYGYTFGSGTRLTVV.

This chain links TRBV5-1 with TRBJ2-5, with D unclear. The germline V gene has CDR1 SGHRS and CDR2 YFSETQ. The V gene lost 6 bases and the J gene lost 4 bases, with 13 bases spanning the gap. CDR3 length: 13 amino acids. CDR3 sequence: CASNLPASETQYF. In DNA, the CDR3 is TGCGCCAGCAATCTGCCGGCCTCAGAGACCCAGTACTTC.

CDR3 loop: CASSPAADTIYF. The CDR3 nucleotides are TGTGCCAGCTCACCCGCGGCCGACACCATATATTTT. The chain recombines TRBV18 with TRBJ1-3; D uncertain. Deletions cut 3 bases from V and 8 bases from J, with 8 bases between. The CDR3 sequence is 12 residues long. Germline V gives CDR1 KGHSH, CDR2 LQKENI.

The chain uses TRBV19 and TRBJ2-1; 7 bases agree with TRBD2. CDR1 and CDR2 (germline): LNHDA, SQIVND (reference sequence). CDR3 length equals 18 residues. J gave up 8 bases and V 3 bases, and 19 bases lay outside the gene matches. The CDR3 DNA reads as TGTGCCAGTAGTATTGGAGGCCTAACGGGACTAAGGATGGATGAGCAGTTCTTC. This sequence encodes CASSIGGLTGLRMDEQFF.